The 7 T cell receptor beta chains listed next were all sequenced from one sample in a study of Ad26.COV2.S vaccination and SARS-CoV-2 variants. TCRdb's copy holds only in-frame clones and misses some; the assay was immunoSEQ multiplex PCR. The data show 440,000 or so clones, roughly 90% seen once. The treatment here: 15 to 20 received Ad26.COV2.S at low or high dose, single or two shots; roughly five received placebo; per-sample allocation not given. Sampling happened 63 days after the first vaccine or placebo injection. This specimen consisted of peripheral blood, obtained in a trial of Ad26.COV2.S vaccine versus placebo. The origin of the receptors is a person between 18 and 59 years old who received the Ad26.COV2.S COVID-19 vaccine or a placebo.

The V call is TRBV28, the J call TRBJ1-2; D is unresolved. V lost 5 bases and J 0 bases, leaving 16 bases between the germline ends. Germline lookup yields CDR1 MDHEN and CDR2 SYDVKM. The CDR3 length is 16 residues. CDR3 in amino acids: CASSPTLQQTNYGYTF. CDR3 DNA sequence: TGTGCCAGCAGTCCTACCCTCCAGCAAACTAACTATGGCTACACCTTC.

The V call is TRBV5-6, the J call TRBJ2-2; D remains ambiguous. V was shortened by 1 base and J by 9 bases, with 7 bases between the two germline ends. The CDR3 sequence is 12 residues long. Germline CDR1 and CDR2: SGHDT and YYEEEE. The CDR3 DNA sequence: TGTGCCAGCAGCTTGTTTTCCCGGGAGCTGTTTTTT. It encodes CASSLFSRELFF.

This clone was seen a few times. This sequence joins TRBV30 and TRBJ1-6; 7 bases map to TRBD1. The J segment lost 0 bases and the V segment lost 2 bases, leaving 7 bases of the junction unmatched. This CDR3 has 17 amino acids. Germline assignment: CDR1 GTSNPN and CDR2 SVGIG (reference sequence). The CDR3 sequence: CAWSPRDSSSYNSPLHF. In DNA, the CDR3 is TGTGCCTGGAGTCCCCGGGACAGTAGCTCCTATAATTCACCCCTCCACTTT.

This clone is a singleton in its sample. The chain has TRBV20-1 and TRBJ2-4; the D gene could be TRBD1 or TRBD2 (5 bases each). CDR1 DFQATT and CDR2 SNEGSKA come from the germline V gene (reference sequence). CDR3 length: 11 residues. V was pared by 1 base and J by 13 bases, with 11 bases between. The CDR3, as DNA: TGCAGTGCTAGAGTGGTCGGGGACCAGTACTTC. Its protein is CSARVVGDQYF.

This clone showed up just once. The V and J genes are TRBV5-5 and TRBJ2-7; 7 bases agree with TRBD2. Germline V gives CDR1 SGHKS, CDR2 YYEKEE (reference sequence). The CDR3 sequence is 12 residues long. The V gene end was trimmed by 4 bases and the J gene end by 4 bases; junction bases not matched to a gene: 2. CDR3 sequence (DNA): TGTGCCAGCAGCCCAGCGGGGTACGAGCAGTACTTC. Amino acid sequence: CASSPAGYEQYF.

This chain uses TRBV3-1 (or the pseudogene TRBV3-2) with TRBJ2-3; D could derive from TRBD1 or TRBD2 (5 bases each). Germline CDR1 is LGHDT and CDR2 is YNNKEL (reference sequence). CDR3 length: 17 residues. V was trimmed by 0 bases and J by 2 bases, leaving 15 bases between them. The CDR3 nucleotides read TGTGCCAGCAGCCAAGAAAAGGGGTCGGGAAACACAGATACGCAGTATTTT. This translates into CASSQEKGSGNTDTQYF.

In this sample, this clone turned up once. CDR3 region: CASSGGVDEQFF. In nucleotides, the CDR3 is TGCGCCAGCAGTGGGGGGGTTGATGAGCAGTTCTTC. This chain joins TRBV10-1 and TRBJ2-1, with D perhaps matching TRBD2 (6 bases). The CDR3 loop spans 12 amino acids. Trimming removed 4 bases at V and 8 bases at J, with 9 bases between. Germline V lookup: CDR1 WNHNN, CDR2 SYGVQD (reference sequence).